This T cell receptor (beta chain) was found in a study of shared T cell receptors in the human thymus. The CDR3 runs 12 residues. V was shortened by 5 bases and J by 4 bases, with 8 bases between the two germline ends. Per the germline V gene, CDR1 is SEHNR and CDR2 is FQNEAQ (reference sequence). Measured with immunoSEQ multiplex PCR; TCRdb has only the in-frame clones, and not every one. The sample contains approximately 760,000 clones, 80% to 90% of which appear only once. The same data also went into a second study, on human thymus T cells. That work adds: Samples came from healthy Finnish infants during open corrective cardiac surgery. Thymic tissue was derived from resections collected during corrective heart surgery. Across thymic and blood repertoires, the usage of V and J genes appeared to be biased.

Specimen: thymocytes. V usage is TRBV7-9 and J usage is TRBJ1-2, with D possibly TRBD1 on 6 matching bases. This receptor was identified in a girl under three years old with a congenital heart defect. The CDR3 loop reads CASSARGYGYTF. CDR3 bases: TGTGCCAGCAGCGCCAGGGGCTATGGCTACACCTTC.